The sequence of this T cell receptor beta chain was determined in a study of blood T cell repertoires in COVID-19. The overall study: Sites across the United States, Italy and Spain contributed samples from acute and convalescent COVID-19. PBMCs, B-cell-depleted T cells, or T cells provided the cDNA or gDNA that made up the material.

This CDR3 has 14 amino acids. CDR1 and CDR2 (germline): MNHEY, SVGAGI. V lost 6 bases to trimming and J lost 3 bases, with 14 bases between them. As handled by the study authors: Researchers report that nucleated cell counts were estimated from reference gene primer amplification. The protocol was immunoSEQ multiplex PCR, while the TCRdb copy is restricted to in-frame clones and leaves out a portion. V and J calls and clone size are those listed in that table; D and trimming were worked out from the DNA. The table records over 50,000 clones, approximately 84% of them present only once. This TCR derives from a human donor in a cohort sampled during active COVID-19. This chain links TRBV6-5 with TRBJ1-2; possibly TRBD1 for D (5 bases). Sequenced material: peripheral blood. The CDR3 loop reads CASRRSQAYYGYTF. CDR3 nucleotides: TGTGCCAGCAGGCGATCACAGGCCTACTATGGCTACACCTTC.